The text below deals with one T cell receptor beta chain. The antigen is undetermined. Carried by the TCR beta cDNA libraries were unique molecular identifiers. The T cell input of about 0.9 to 10 million gave approximately 500,000 cDNA molecules. Each CDR3 protein is one row after TCRdb ran MiXCR on the PCR reads. This table has roughly 570,000 distinct CDR3 sequences, roughly 34% appearing once. The V end lost 5 bases, the J end lost 12 bases, and 20 bases lay between the germline ends. From germline, CDR1 is LNHDA and CDR2 SQIVND (reference sequence). The CDR3 runs 14 residues. This sample is part of a study of post-analysis software for immune sequencing data. Overall study: Patients had relapsing-remitting, secondary progressive or progressive-relapsing multiple sclerosis; some lacked subtype.

Study-level findings and limits: Five TRBV segments were more frequent in patients than controls; TRBV5-6, TRBV5-1 and TRBV20-1 belonged to this group. F measure clustering grouped samples strongly by preparation batch. Comparison with controls showed significantly lower normalized Chao1 diversity in multiple sclerosis patients.

Sequenced sample: blood. This receptor was identified in a girl aged 2-17 years with multiple sclerosis. The rearrangement uses TRBV19 and TRBJ2-1; D ambiguous. The CDR3 loop reads CASSDPPQFFGQFF. In DNA form, the CDR3 reads TGTGCCAGTAGTGACCCACCCCAATTTTTTGGGCAGTTCTTC.